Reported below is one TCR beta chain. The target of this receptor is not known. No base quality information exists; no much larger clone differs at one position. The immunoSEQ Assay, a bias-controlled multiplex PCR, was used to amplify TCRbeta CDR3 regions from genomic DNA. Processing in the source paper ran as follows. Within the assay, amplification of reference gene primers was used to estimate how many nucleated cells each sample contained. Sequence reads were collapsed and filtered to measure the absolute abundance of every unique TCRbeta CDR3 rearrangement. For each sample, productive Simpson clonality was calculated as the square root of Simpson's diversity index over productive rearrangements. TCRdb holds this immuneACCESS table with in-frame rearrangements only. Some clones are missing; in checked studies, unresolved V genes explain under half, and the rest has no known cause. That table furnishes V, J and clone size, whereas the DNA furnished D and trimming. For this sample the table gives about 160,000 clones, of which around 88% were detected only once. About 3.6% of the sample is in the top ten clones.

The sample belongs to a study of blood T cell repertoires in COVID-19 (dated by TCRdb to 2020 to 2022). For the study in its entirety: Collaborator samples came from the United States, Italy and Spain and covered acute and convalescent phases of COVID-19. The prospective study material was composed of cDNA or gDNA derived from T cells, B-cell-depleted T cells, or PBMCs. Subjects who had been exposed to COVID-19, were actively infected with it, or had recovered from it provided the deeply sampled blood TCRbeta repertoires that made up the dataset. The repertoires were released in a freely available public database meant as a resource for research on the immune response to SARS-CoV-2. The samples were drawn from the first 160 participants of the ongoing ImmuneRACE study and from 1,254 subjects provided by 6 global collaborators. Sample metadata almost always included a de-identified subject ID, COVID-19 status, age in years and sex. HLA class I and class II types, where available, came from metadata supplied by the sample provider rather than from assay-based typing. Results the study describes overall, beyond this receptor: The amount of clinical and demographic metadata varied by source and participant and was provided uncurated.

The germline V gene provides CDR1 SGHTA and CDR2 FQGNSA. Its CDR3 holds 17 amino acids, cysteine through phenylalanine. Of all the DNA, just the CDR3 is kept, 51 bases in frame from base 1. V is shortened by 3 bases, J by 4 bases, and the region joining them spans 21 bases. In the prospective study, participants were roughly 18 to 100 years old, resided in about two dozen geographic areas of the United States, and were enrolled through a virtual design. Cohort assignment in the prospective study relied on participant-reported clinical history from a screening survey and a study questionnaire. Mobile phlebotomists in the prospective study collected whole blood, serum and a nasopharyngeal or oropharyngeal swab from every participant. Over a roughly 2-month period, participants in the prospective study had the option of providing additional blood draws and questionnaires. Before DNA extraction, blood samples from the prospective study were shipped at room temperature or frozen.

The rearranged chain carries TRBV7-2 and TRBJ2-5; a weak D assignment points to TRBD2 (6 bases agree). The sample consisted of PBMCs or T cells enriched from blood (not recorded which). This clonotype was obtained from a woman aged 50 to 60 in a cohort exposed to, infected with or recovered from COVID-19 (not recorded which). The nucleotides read TGTGCCAGCAGCTTCAACCCCGCCGGGGGTTTCTTAGAGACCCAGTACTTC. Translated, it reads CASSFNPAGGFLETQYF.